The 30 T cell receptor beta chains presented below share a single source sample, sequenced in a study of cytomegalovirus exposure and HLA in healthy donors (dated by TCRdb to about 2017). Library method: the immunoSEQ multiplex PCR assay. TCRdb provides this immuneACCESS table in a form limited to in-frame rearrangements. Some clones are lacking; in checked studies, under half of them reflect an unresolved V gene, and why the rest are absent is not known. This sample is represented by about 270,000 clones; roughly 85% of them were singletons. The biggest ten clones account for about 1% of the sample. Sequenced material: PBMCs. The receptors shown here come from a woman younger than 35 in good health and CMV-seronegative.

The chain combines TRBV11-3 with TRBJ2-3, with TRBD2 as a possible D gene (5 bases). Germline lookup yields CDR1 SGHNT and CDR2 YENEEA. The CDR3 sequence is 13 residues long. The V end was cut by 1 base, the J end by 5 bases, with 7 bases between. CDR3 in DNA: TGTGCCAGCAGCTTAGCCGGGGAAGATACGCAGTATTTT. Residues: CASSLAGEDTQYF.

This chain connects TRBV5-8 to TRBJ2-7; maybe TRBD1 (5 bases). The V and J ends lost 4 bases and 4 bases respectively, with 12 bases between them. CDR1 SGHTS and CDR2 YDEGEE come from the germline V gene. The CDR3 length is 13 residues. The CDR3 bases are TGTGCCAGCAGCGCAGGGTCGGGTTACGAGCAGTACTTC. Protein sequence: CASSAGSGYEQYF.

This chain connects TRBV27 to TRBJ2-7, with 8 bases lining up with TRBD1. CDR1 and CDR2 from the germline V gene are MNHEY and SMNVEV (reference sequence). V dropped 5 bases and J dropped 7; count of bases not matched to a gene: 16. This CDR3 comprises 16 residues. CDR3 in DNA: TGTGCCAGCAGTACCCGCCAGGGGGCTTTTCCAAGGGAGCAGTACTTC. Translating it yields CASSTRQGAFPREQYF.

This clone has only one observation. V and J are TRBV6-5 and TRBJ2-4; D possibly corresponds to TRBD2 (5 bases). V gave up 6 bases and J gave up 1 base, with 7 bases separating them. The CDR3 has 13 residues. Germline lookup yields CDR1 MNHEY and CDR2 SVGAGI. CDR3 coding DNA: TGTGCCAGCAGACCGGGGGCCAAAAACATTCAGTACTTC. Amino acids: CASRPGAKNIQYF.

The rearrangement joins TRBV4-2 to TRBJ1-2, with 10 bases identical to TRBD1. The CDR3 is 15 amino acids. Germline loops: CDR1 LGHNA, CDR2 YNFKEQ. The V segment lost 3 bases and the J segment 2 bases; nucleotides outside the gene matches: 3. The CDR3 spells CASSQTGGTNYGYTF. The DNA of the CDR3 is TGTGCCAGCAGCCAGACAGGGGGCACAAACTATGGCTACACCTTC.

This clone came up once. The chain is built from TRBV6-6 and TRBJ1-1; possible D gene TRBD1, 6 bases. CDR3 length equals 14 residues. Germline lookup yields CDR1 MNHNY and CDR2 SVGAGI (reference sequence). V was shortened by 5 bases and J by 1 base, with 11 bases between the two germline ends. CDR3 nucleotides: TGTGCCAGCAGTCGGACAGCCCAGAACACTGAAGCTTTCTTT. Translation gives CASSRTAQNTEAFF.

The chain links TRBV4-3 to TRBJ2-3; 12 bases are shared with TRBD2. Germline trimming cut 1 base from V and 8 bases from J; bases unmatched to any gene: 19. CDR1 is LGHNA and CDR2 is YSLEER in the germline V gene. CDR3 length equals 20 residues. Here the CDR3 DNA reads TGCGCCAGCAGCCAAGGTTACGCTAGCGGGGGGGCTGTTATCGGCCTTACGCAGTATTTT. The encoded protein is CASSQGYASGGAVIGLTQYF.

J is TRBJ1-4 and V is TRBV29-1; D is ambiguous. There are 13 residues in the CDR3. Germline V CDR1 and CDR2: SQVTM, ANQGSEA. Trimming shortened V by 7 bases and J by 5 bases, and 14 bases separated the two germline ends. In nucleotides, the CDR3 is TGCAGCGGCAGACTGTGGAGCAATGAAAAACTGTTTTTT. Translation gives CSGRLWSNEKLFF.

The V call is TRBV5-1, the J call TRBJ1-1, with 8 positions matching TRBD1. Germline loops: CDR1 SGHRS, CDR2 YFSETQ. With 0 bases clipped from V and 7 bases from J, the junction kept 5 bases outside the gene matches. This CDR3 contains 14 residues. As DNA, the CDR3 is TGCGCCAGCAGCTTGGCCGCAGGGGGCCTTGAAGCTTTCTTT. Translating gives CASSLAAGGLEAFF. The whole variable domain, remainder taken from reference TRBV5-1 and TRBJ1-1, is KAGVTQTPRYLIKTRGQQVTLSCSPISGHRSVSWYQQTPGQGLQFLFEYFSETQRNKGNFPGRFSGRQFSNSRSEMNVSTLELGDSALYLCASSLAAGGLEAFFGQGTRLTVV.

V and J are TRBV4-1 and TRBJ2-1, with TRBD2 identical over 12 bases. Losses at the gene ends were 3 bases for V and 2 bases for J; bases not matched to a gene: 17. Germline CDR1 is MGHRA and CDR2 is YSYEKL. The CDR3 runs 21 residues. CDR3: CASSHRTGLAGLREAYNEQFF. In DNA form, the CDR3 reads TGCGCCAGCAGCCACAGAACGGGACTAGCGGGCTTAAGGGAGGCCTACAATGAGCAGTTCTTC.

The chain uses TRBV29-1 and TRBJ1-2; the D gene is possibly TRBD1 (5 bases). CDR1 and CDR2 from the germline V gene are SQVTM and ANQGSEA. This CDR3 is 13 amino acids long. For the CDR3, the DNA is TGCAGTGTACAGAAGGGGCGGACCTCCGGCTACACCTTC. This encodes CSVQKGRTSGYTF.

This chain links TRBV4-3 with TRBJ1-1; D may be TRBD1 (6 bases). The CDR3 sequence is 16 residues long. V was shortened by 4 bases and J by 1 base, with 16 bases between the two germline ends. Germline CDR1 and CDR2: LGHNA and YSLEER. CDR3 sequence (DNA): TGCGCCAGCAGCCCGTATGCGGGGGGGCCGAACACTGAAGCTTTCTTT. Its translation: CASSPYAGGPNTEAFF.

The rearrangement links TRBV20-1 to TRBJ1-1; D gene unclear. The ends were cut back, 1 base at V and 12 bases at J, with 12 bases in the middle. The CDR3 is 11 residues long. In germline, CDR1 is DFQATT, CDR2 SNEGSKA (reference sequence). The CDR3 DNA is TGCAGTGCTAGAGGGGCCTTTCGGCCTTTCTTT. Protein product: CSARGAFRPFF.

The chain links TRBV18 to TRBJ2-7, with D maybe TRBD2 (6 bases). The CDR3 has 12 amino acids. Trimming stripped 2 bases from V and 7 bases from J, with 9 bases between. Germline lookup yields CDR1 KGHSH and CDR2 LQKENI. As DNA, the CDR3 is TGTGCCAGCTCACCAGGAGGGCCAGAGCAGTACTTC. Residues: CASSPGGPEQYF.

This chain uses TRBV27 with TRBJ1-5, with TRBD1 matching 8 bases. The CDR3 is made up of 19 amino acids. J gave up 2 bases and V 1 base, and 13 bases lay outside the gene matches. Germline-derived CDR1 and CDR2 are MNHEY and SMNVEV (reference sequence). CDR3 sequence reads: CASSLYGQGSEGGNQPQHF. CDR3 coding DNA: TGTGCCAGCAGTTTATACGGACAGGGATCGGAGGGTGGCAATCAGCCCCAGCATTTT.

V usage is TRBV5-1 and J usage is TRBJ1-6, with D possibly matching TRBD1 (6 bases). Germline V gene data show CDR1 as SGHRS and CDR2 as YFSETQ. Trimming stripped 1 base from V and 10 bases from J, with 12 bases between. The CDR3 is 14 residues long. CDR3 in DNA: TGCGCCAGCAGCTTGAACAGGGTTGAATCACCCCTCCACTTT. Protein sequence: CASSLNRVESPLHF.

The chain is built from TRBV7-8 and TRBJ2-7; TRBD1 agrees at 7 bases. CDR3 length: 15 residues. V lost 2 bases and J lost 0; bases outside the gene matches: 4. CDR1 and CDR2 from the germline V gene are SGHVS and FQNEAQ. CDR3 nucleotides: TGTGCCAGCAGCTTACCGGGACAGATCTCCTACGAGCAGTACTTC. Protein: CASSLPGQISYEQYF.

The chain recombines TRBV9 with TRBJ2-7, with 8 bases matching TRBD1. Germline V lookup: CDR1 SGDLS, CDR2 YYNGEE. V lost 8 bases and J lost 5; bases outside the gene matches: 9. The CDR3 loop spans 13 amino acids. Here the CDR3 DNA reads TGTGCCAGTAATACTGGGACAGGCAACGAGCAGTACTTC. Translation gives CASNTGTGNEQYF.

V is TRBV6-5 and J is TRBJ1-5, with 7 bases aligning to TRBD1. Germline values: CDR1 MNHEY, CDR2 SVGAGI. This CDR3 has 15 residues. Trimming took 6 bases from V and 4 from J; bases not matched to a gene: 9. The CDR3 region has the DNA TGTGCCAGCAGGGAACCCGGGACAGTTAATCAGCCCCAGCATTTT. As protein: CASREPGTVNQPQHF.

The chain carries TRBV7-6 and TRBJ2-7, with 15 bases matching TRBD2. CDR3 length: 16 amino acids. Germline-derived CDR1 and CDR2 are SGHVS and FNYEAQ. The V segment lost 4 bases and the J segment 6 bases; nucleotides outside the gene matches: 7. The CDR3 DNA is TGTGCCAGCAGCTCCTTCGGACTAGCGGGAGGGGGCGAGCAGTACTTC. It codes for CASSSFGLAGGGEQYF.

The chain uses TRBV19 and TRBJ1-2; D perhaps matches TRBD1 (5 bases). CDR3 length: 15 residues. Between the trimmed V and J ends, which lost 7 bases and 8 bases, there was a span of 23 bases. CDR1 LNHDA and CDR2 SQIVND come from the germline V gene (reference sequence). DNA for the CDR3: TGTGCCAGTACTAAATTCGTTGGGGCAGGGCACGGCTACACCTTC. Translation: CASTKFVGAGHGYTF.

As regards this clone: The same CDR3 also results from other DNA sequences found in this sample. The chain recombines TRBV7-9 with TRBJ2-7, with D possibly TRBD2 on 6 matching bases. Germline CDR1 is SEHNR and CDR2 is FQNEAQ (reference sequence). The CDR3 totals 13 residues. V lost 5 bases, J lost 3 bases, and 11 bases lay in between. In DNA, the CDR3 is TGTGCCAGCAGCCGGGACTCCGACTACGAGCAGTACTTC. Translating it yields CASSRDSDYEQYF.

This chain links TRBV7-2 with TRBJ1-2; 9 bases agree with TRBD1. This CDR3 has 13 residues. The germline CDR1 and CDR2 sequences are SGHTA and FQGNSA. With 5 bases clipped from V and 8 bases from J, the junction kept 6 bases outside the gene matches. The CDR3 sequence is CASSNRDREGYTF. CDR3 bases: TGTGCCAGCAGCAATCGGGACAGGGAGGGCTACACCTTC.

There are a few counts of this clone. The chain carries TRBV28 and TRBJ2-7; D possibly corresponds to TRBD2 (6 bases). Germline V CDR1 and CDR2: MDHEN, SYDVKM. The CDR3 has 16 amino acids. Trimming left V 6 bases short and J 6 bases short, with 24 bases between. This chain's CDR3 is CASSSSLGREPLEQYF. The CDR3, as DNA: TGTGCCAGCAGCTCCTCTCTTGGTCGGGAGCCCCTCGAGCAGTACTTC.

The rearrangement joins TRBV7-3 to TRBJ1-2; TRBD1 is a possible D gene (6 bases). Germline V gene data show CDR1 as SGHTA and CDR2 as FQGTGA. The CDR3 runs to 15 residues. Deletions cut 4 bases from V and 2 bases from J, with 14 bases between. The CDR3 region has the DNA TGTGCCAGCAGCTCCCCCGAAACAGGGAACTATGGCTACACCTTC. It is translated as CASSSPETGNYGYTF.

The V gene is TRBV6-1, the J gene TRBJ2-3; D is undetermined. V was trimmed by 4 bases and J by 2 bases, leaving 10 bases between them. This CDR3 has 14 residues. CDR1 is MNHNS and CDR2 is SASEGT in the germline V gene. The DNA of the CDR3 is TGTGCCAGCAGTGCCCTGAGGTCCACAGATACGCAGTATTTT. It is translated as CASSALRSTDTQYF.

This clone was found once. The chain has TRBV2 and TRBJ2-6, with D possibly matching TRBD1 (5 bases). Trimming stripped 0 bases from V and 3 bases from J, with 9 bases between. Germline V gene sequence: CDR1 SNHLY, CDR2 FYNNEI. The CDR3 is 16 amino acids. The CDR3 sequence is CASSEAGVGGANVLTF. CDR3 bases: TGTGCCAGCAGTGAAGCAGGGGTCGGTGGGGCCAACGTCCTGACTTTC.

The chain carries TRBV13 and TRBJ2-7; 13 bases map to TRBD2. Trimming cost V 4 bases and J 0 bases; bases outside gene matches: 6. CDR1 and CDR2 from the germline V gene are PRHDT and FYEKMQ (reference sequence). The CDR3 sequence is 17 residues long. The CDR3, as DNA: TGTGCCAGCAGCTCAATACGGACTAGCGGGAGCTCCTACGAGCAGTACTTC. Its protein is CASSSIRTSGSSYEQYF.

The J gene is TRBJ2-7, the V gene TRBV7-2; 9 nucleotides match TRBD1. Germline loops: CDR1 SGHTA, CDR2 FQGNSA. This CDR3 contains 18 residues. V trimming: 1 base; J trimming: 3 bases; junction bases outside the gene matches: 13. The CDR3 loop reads CASSLVSWGTGTDYEQYF. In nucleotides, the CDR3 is TGTGCCAGCAGCTTAGTCTCGTGGGGGACAGGGACCGACTACGAGCAGTACTTC.

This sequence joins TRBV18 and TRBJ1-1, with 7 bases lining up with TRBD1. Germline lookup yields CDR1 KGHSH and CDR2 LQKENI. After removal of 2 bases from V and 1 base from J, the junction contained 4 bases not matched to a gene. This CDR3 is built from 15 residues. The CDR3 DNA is TGTGCCAGCTCACCATCGCAGGGGGGGAACACTGAAGCTTTCTTT. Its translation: CASSPSQGGNTEAFF.